These T cell receptor beta chains were read from a single sample in a study of blood T cell repertoires in COVID-19. Data came from immunoSEQ multiplex PCR; TCRdb stores just in-frame clones and leaves some out. The sample includes about 150,000 clones, over 70% of them seen just once. The source material was peripheral blood. These TCRs come from a woman in her 70s who had recovered from COVID-19. CDR3s include the opening cysteine and the closing phenylalanine or tryptophan. Each record gives: D gene, clone size, V gene, J gene, CDR3 DNA, CDR3 protein. A D gene is named only where the DNA matches it firmly. Rows may omit the clone size; those that give it use once, few, many or a size class.

.	few	TRBV30	TRBJ1-2	TGTGCCTGGAGTGTACAGGCTAACTATGGCTACACCTTC	CAWSVQANYGYTF
TRBD1	.	TRBV5-1	TRBJ2-7	TGCGCCAGCAGCTCCGGGACAGGGGGCTTCTACGAGCAGTACTTC	CASSSGTGGFYEQYF
.	few	TRBV6-5	TRBJ2-7	TGTGCCAGCTCGAGGGAACCATACGAGCAGTACTTC	CASSREPYEQYF
.	.	TRBV13	TRBJ1-3	TGTGCCAGCAGCTTAATAACAGGGAAGGGAAACACCATATATTTT	CASSLITGKGNTIYF
TRBD2	.	TRBV18	TRBJ2-7	TGTGCCAGCTCACCAGCTAGCGGGAGGCTCTACGAGCAGTACTTC	CASSPASGRLYEQYF
.	.	TRBV4-3	TRBJ2-1	TGCGCCAGCAGCCAAGGACTGGGCGGGGAGCTTTACAATGAGCAGTTCTTC	CASSQGLGGELYNEQFF
TRBD2	.	TRBV2	TRBJ2-1	TGTGCCAGCAGTGGGGCTAGCGGGATTGGTGTGCAGTTCTTC	CASSGASGIGVQFF
TRBD2	.	TRBV7-3	TRBJ2-1	TGTGCCAGCAGCTCCCAAGCGGGAGGGAATGAGCAGTTCTTC	CASSSQAGGNEQFF
.	.	TRBV18	TRBJ1-4	TGTGCCAGCTCGGGGAGGGCTGGTAATGAAAAACTGTTTTTT	CASSGRAGNEKLFF
TRBD1	.	TRBV14	TRBJ1-6	TGTGCCAGCAGCCGCGGGGCAGGGGGATCCCTCCACTTT	CASSRGAGGSLHF
TRBD1	.	TRBV13	TRBJ2-3	TGTGCCAGCAGCCCGAGGACAGGGGGCTTTTCAGATACGCAGTATTTT	CASSPRTGGFSDTQYF
.	.	TRBV2	TRBJ2-5	TGTGCCAGCACCTCCGGGGCGGGGGACAGGGAGACCCAGTACTTC	CASTSGAGDRETQYF
TRBD2	.	TRBV7-2	TRBJ2-1	TGTGCCAGCAGCTTAGTGGGGGGGTACTACAATGAACAGTTCTTC	CASSLVGGYYNEQFF
.	.	TRBV6-2/TRBV6-3	TRBJ2-7	TGTGCCAGCAGTGCCATAGCGGTTCGATCCTACGAGCAGTACTTC	CASSAIAVRSYEQYF
TRBD1	.	TRBV5-1	TRBJ1-4	TGCGCCAGCGGACGGACAGGGGAGGCTGAAAAACTGTTTTTT	CASGRTGEAEKLFF
TRBD1	.	TRBV5-4	TRBJ1-4	TGTGCCAGCAGCTCGCCGGGACAGGATAATGAAAAACTGTTTTTT	CASSSPGQDNEKLFF
.	.	TRBV18	TRBJ1-1	TGTGCCAGCTCACCACCGGGGGCTGTAAGGGCTTTCTTT	CASSPPGAVRAFF
TRBD1	few	TRBV2	TRBJ1-2	TGTGCCAGCAGTATACGACAGGGGGCTAATGGCTACACCTTC	CASSIRQGANGYTF
TRBD2	.	TRBV28	TRBJ2-6	TGTGCCAGCAGTCCCCCGGGGAGGGCTAGCTCTGGGGCCAACGTCCTGACTTTC	CASSPPGRASSGANVLTF
.	.	TRBV6-5	TRBJ1-1	TGTGCCAGCAGTTACTCGACCAGGGCCCCCACTGAAGCTTTCTTT	CASSYSTRAPTEAFF
TRBD1	.	TRBV18	TRBJ1-1	TGTGCCAGCTCACCCAGTCAGGGGGGAAACACTGAAGCTTTCTTT	CASSPSQGGNTEAFF
.	.	TRBV30	TRBJ1-1	TGTGCCTGGAGGTGGACGGGGTCCTTGAACACTGAAGCTTTCTTT	CAWRWTGSLNTEAFF
.	.	TRBV7-3	TRBJ2-5	TGTGCCAGCAGCTCCCAGGGGCAAGGGACCCAGTACTTC	CASSSQGQGTQYF
.	.	TRBV9	TRBJ2-2	TGTGCCAGCAGCCCTAGGGGCCAGAACACCGGGGAGCTGTTTTTT	CASSPRGQNTGELFF
TRBD1	.	TRBV27	TRBJ2-6	TGTGCCAGCACCGGGACAGGCTCTGGGGCCAACGTCCTGACTTTC	CASTGTGSGANVLTF
.	few	TRBV4-1	TRBJ2-7	TGCGCCAGCAGCCAAGTCGGCCGGGACGAGCAGTACTTC	CASSQVGRDEQYF
.	few	TRBV6-6	TRBJ1-1	TGTGCCAGCATGGGAGCCGGGGGGATGAACACTGAAGCTTTCTTT	CASMGAGGMNTEAFF
.	few	TRBV4-2	TRBJ2-1	TGTGCCAGCCGCCTTAGGGCTAGCGACTACAATGAGCAGTTCTTC	CASRLRASDYNEQFF
TRBD2	.	TRBV5-4	TRBJ2-3	TGTGCCAGCAGCCAAGCTAGCGGGAGTGCAGATACGCAGTATTTT	CASSQASGSADTQYF
TRBD1	.	TRBV6-2/TRBV6-3	TRBJ2-7	TGTGCCAGCAGTTACTCTGGGACAGGCTCCTACGAGCAGTACTTC	CASSYSGTGSYEQYF
.	.	TRBV23-1	TRBJ1-3	TGCGCCAGCAGCCCACCCACGATGGGGGGTGACACCATATATTTT	CASSPPTMGGDTIYF
.	.	TRBV2	TRBJ1-1	TGTGCCGCGGGGGGGCGGTTGAACACTGAAGCTTTCTTT	CAAGGRLNTEAFF
TRBD1	.	TRBV2	TRBJ2-1	TGTGCCAGCAGCAGGACAGGCACCTACAATGAGCAGTTCTTC	CASSRTGTYNEQFF
.	.	TRBV11-2	TRBJ2-3	TGTGCCAGCAGCTTAGCCCGGACAAGTACTAGCACAGATACGCAGTATTTT	CASSLARTSTSTDTQYF
.	.	TRBV3-1/TRBV3-2	TRBJ2-7	TGTGCCAGCAGCCAAGATCTGACTAGGGCCTACGAGCAGTACTTC	CASSQDLTRAYEQYF
TRBD1	.	TRBV30	TRBJ2-7	TGTGCCTGGAGCCTAGGGGGACAGGGCGGAGAGCAGTACTTC	CAWSLGGQGGEQYF
TRBD2	.	TRBV6-2/TRBV6-3	TRBJ2-2	TGTGCCAGCAGCAAGACTAGCGGATCCACCGGGGAGCTGTTTTTT	CASSKTSGSTGELFF
.	.	TRBV20-1	TRBJ1-4	TGCAGTGCTAGTTCCCAGGGTCCCCCGACCCAAAAACTGTTTTTT	CSASSQGPPTQKLFF
TRBD1	.	TRBV18	TRBJ2-7	TGTGCCAGCTCACCAGGGGACAGGGCGTTCCCCGGATCCTACGAGCAGTACTTC	CASSPGDRAFPGSYEQYF
.	.	TRBV27	TRBJ2-2	TGTGCCAGCAGTCCCTCTACTGGCGGGGAGCTGTTTTTT	CASSPSTGGELFF
.	.	TRBV5-6	TRBJ2-2	TGTGCCAGCAGCTTGTTGGGCAGGGCGAACACCGGGGAGCTGTTTTTT	CASSLLGRANTGELFF
.	.	TRBV3-1/TRBV3-2	TRBJ1-3	TGTGCCAGCAGTCAACAGGGCCCGGGAAACACCATATATTTT	CASSQQGPGNTIYF
.	.	TRBV11-2	TRBJ2-5	TGTGCCAGCAGCCCTCGCCCGGGGGTGGGGGAGACCCAGTACTTC	CASSPRPGVGETQYF
TRBD1	.	TRBV7-8	TRBJ1-2	TGTGCCAGCAGCCCCCGGACAGGGACTGGCTACACCTTC	CASSPRTGTGYTF
TRBD2	few	TRBV5-6	TRBJ2-7	TGTGCCAGCGCCCGAGGCCCGACTAGCGGGATCTCCTACGAGCAGTACTTC	CASARGPTSGISYEQYF
.	.	TRBV11-3	TRBJ2-1	TGTGCCAGCAGCCGGGGTGGGTCCTCTTACAATGAGCAGTTCTTC	CASSRGGSSYNEQFF
TRBD1	.	TRBV5-5	TRBJ1-4	TGTGCCAGCACCATAGGGACAGGGGGCCGGTCAACTAATGAAAAACTGTTTTTT	CASTIGTGGRSTNEKLFF
.	.	TRBV3-1/TRBV3-2	TRBJ2-3	TGTGCCAGCAGCCAAGGGCAGGGGAACAACTGGGGCCTTGGCACAGATACGCAGTATTTT	CASSQGQGNNWGLGTDTQYF
TRBD1	.	TRBV18	TRBJ1-2	TGTGCCAGCTCAGCGGACAGGGCCGGGGGCTACACCTTC	CASSADRAGGYTF
TRBD1	.	TRBV15	TRBJ1-4	TGTGCCACCAGCAGAGAGTCCGGTTGGGACAGCATAAATGAAAAACTGTTTTTT	CATSRESGWDSINEKLFF
TRBD1	.	TRBV5-6	TRBJ1-2	TGTGCCAGCAGCTTACAGGGGGCGCGGGGTGATGGCTACACCTTC	CASSLQGARGDGYTF
TRBD2	.	TRBV5-1	TRBJ2-3	TGCGCCAGCAGCCCCGTGGTAGCGGGACCCGGCACAGATACGCAGTATTTT	CASSPVVAGPGTDTQYF
TRBD1	.	TRBV7-8	TRBJ1-2	TGTGCCAGCAGCCCCACGGACAGGGGGGACTATGGCTACACCTTC	CASSPTDRGDYGYTF
TRBD2	.	TRBV29-1	TRBJ2-5	TGCACCGCCGGGGGGGCTGTTCAAGAGACCCAGTACTTC	CTAGGAVQETQYF